This TCR beta chain is drawn from a study of T cells after yellow fever vaccination. Each CDR3 protein gets one entry after TCRdb re-called the 5' RACE reads with MiXCR. The data contain a few hundred thousand distinct CDR3 sequences, around 3.9% of them seen just once; the ten biggest clones take up 23%. This clonotype was seen at least ten times. Per germline, CDR1 SEHNR and CDR2 FQNEAQ (reference sequence). V lost 3 bases and J 6 bases, leaving 8 bases between the germline ends. The CDR3 is made up of 13 amino acids. J is TRBJ1-4 and V is TRBV7-9; D gene ambiguous. This clonotype originated in a man younger than 35 who received the YFV17D yellow fever vaccine. The specimen was PBMCs, collected on the day of the yellow fever booster vaccination. DNA of the CDR3: TGTGCCAGCAGCTTTGGACGGGATGAAAAACTGTTTTTT. It specifies CASSFGRDEKLFF. Full variable domain (remainder filled in from reference TRBV7-9 and TRBJ1-4): DTGVSQNPRHKITKRGQNVTFRCDPISEHNRLYWYRQTLGQGPEFLTYFQNEAQLEKSRLLSDRFSAERPKGSFSTLEIQRTEQGDSAMYLCASSFGRDEKLFFGSGTQLSVL.